This T cell receptor (beta chain) was profiled in a study of CD8 T cells in ankylosing spondylitis (TCRdb year 2017). Regarding the research as a whole: The study profiled T cell receptor beta repertoires in healthy donors and ankylosing spondylitis patients to find disease-linked TCR variants. In total, the full study cohort was made up of some 100 healthy donors and roughly 27 ankylosing spondylitis patients. Peripheral blood was sampled, and synovial fluid was also collected from ankylosing spondylitis patients.

From its cysteine to its phenylalanine, the CDR3 spans 14 amino acids. Of the read, only the CDR3 DNA is kept; its 42 bases are in frame from base 1. At the junction V is shortened by 2 bases and J by 13 bases; bases outside the gene matches: 10. For CDR1 and CDR2, the germline V gene lists LGHNT and FRNRAP. Ten or more counts support this clonotype. What this receptor recognizes is not known. One base away there is no much larger clone; base qualities are not given. The investigation overall reported the following: According to the report, matched synovial fluid samples from ankylosing spondylitis patients were significantly enriched for the disease-linked clones. Some motif variants were previously reported in synovial fluid and blood of reactive arthritis patients, suggesting common disease-initiation mechanisms. A CD8+ phenotype was shown by the disease-linked clones, which were found at relatively low frequencies in peripheral blood. A TCR beta motif of eight highly homologous amino acid variants appeared characteristic of blood from ankylosing spondylitis patients.

Reads for this sample came from an Illumina HiSeq 2500. Quantitative 5'-RACE with molecular barcodes was the method used to prepare the TCR beta libraries. On the study's bioinformatics: Disease-linked TCR variants were identified with a new computational method built on a probabilistic model of VDJ rearrangement. TCRdb reworked the public reads: Q25 trimming with fastp, MiXCR clone assembly, productive beta chains retained. Every entry covers one CDR3 protein and lists the most common genes and DNA from its rows. TCRdb's processing, not the study's, gives the V and J calls here. Here the sample has 130,000 or so distinct CDR3 sequences; 6% to 8.5% occur a single time. Clones ranked in the top ten supply about 12% of the sample.

The specimen was blood, either unsorted or a sorted T cell fraction (not recorded which). The TCR sequence derives from a male donor with ankylosing spondylitis or in good health (not recorded which). In this chain, TRBV12-5 is recombined with TRBJ2-1, and 8 junction bases match TRBD1. The DNA sequence follows: TGTGCTAGTGGTTTGATACCAGACAGGGGACAACAGTTCTTC. Its protein reads: CASGLIPDRGQQFF.